This T cell receptor (beta chain) was identified in a study of CD8+ T cells in alopecia areata. Investigators isolated RNA and reverse transcribed it into cDNA to act as the sequencing template. Sequencing was performed with immunoSEQ multiplex PCR; in TCRdb, only in-frame clones are kept and a portion is missing. Among 90,000 to 100,000 clones, over 40% were seen once, and the ten largest hold 0.79%. V shed 5 bases and J shed 5 bases, with 12 bases lying between them. Germline CDR1 is MNHEY and CDR2 is SVGAGI. The CDR3 length is 13 residues. Sequenced sample: CD4+ T cells sorted from blood. This TCR was sampled from a human donor with alopecia areata. The rearrangement joins TRBV6-5 to TRBJ2-5; D call uncertain. CDR3 coding DNA: TGTGCCAGCAGTCTCAACCCCGGGGAGACCCAGTACTTC. It codes for CASSLNPGETQYF.